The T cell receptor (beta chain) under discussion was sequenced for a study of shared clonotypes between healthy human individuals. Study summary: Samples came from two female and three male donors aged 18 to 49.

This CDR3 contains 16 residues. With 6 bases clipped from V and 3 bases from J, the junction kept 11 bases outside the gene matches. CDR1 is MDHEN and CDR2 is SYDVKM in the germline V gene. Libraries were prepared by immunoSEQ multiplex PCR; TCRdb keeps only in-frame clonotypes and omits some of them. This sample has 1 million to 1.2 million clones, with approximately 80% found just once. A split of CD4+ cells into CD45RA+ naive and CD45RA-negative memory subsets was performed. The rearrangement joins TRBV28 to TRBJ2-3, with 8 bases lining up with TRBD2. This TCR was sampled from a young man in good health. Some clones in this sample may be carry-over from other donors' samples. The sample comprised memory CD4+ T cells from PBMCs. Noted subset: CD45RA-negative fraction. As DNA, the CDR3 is TGTGCCAGCAGCTCAGCGGGTAGCGGGACAACAGATACGCAGTATTTT. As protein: CASSSAGSGTTDTQYF.